This T cell receptor (beta chain) was profiled in a study of cytomegalovirus exposure and HLA in healthy donors. On the study more broadly: An early release of data contained some 80 million unique TCRs, which came from HLA-typed donors.

Concerning this clone: Its target is unknown.

Findings and caveats of the study: V segments that were indistinguishable, TRBV6-2 and TRBV6-3 among them, were omitted from analysis. An Asian-associated ancestry cluster reportedly showed fewer N-insertions than the approximately 690-donor mean in a later analysis.

Trimming took 1 base from V and 0 from J, leaving 4 bases between them. The CDR3 has 13 amino acids. Germline CDR1 reads SGHTA; CDR2 reads FQGNSA. It was with 60 Vbeta and 13 Jbeta primers that the PCR ran. Produced via immunoSEQ multiplex PCR; TCRdb's table is partial and in-frame only. The sample records around 150,000 clones, 70% to 90% being singletons. The V gene is TRBV7-2, the J gene TRBJ2-7; D gene ambiguous. The sequenced material came from PBMCs. The source is a man aged 18-30 years in good health and CMV-seropositive. This CDR3 is CASSLGPSYEQYF. The CDR3 DNA reads as TGTGCCAGCAGCTTAGGGCCCTCCTACGAGCAGTACTTC.